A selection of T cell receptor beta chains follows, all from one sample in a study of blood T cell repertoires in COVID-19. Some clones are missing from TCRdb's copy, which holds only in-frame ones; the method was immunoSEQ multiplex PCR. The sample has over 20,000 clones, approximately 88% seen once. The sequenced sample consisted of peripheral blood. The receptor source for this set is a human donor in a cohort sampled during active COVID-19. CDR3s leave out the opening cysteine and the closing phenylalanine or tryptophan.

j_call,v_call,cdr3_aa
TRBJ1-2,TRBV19,ASSREARSYGYT
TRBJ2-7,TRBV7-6,ASSLGLAGETYEQY
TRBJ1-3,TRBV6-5,ASSPQGSGNTIY
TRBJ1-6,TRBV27,ASRPQGRSPLH
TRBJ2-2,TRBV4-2,ASSQDPYTGELF
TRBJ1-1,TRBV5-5,ASSMESRNTEAF
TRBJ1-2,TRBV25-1,ASSAGTTNYGYT
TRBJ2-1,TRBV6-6,ASSLEQLEQF
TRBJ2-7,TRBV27,ASSLIGGYEQY
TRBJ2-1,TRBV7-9,ASRLKGGDNEQF
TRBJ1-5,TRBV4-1,ASSQDSYNQPQH